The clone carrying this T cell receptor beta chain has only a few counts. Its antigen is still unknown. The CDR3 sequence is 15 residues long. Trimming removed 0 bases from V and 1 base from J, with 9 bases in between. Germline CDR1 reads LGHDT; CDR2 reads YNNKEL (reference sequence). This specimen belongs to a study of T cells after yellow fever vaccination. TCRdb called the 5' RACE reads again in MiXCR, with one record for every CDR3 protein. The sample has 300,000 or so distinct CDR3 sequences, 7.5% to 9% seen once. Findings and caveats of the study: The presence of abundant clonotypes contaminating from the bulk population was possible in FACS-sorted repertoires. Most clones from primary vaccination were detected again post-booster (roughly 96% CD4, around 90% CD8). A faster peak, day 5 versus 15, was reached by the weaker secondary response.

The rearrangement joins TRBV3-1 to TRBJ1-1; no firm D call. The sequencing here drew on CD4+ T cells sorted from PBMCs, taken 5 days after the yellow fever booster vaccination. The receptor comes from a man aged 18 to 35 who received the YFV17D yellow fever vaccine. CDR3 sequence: CASSQDNWRNTEAFF. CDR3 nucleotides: TGTGCCAGCAGCCAAGATAATTGGAGGAACACTGAAGCTTTCTTT.